Listed below are T cell receptor beta chains from one sample, sequenced in a study of cytomegalovirus exposure and HLA in healthy donors. Some clones are missing from TCRdb's copy, which holds only in-frame ones; the method was immunoSEQ multiplex PCR. The sample comprises some 150,000 clones, around 81% of which are singletons, and about 2.4% rests with the top ten. The sample taken for sequencing was PBMCs. The source is a man aged 50 to 60 in good health and CMV-seronegative. The CDR3 runs from the conserved cysteine through the conserved F or W.

J	V	CDR3
TRBJ2-7	TRBV5-4	CASSSHSGRVAYEQYF
TRBJ2-5	TRBV7-3	CASSPAGGQETQYF
TRBJ2-7	TRBV27	CASSRGLAIVYEQYF
TRBJ2-2	TRBV9	CASSPRELGNTGELFF
TRBJ2-7	TRBV6-1	CASSERGIFDEQYF
TRBJ2-3	TRBV7-3	CASSPGTGLVGTQYF
TRBJ2-3	TRBV4-2	CASSLAGETDTQYF
TRBJ2-7	TRBV19	CASSRTSGYEQYF
TRBJ1-5	TRBV7-6	CASSLGQGGQPQHF
TRBJ2-5	TRBV5-1	CASSLGLEKETQYF
TRBJ2-7	TRBV5-1	CASSPLPGPYEQYF
TRBJ1-1	TRBV4-1	CASSQAIRRTEAFF
TRBJ2-7	TRBV2	CANSLTGGGYEQYF
TRBJ2-7	TRBV5-5	CASSLTSGGDYEQYF
TRBJ2-6	TRBV5-1	CASSLAAESGANVLTF
TRBJ1-5	TRBV7-8	CASSFGGRNQPQHF
TRBJ1-1	TRBV19	CASSIQTGVNTEAFF
TRBJ2-3	TRBV19	CASSPTSTDTQYF
TRBJ1-1	TRBV6-6	CASSQPGDPEAFF
TRBJ2-7	TRBV28	CASSFQGGSYEQYF
TRBJ2-3	TRBV9	CASSVAGLPGTDTQYF
TRBJ2-1	TRBV2	CATSGDRAYNEQFF
TRBJ2-7	TRBV27	CASSPQAGNPYEQYF
TRBJ2-7	TRBV7-2	CASSLEGSVAYEQYF
TRBJ1-5	TRBV5-8	CASKVGGTPQHF
TRBJ1-6	TRBV9	CASSDGQRADSPLHF